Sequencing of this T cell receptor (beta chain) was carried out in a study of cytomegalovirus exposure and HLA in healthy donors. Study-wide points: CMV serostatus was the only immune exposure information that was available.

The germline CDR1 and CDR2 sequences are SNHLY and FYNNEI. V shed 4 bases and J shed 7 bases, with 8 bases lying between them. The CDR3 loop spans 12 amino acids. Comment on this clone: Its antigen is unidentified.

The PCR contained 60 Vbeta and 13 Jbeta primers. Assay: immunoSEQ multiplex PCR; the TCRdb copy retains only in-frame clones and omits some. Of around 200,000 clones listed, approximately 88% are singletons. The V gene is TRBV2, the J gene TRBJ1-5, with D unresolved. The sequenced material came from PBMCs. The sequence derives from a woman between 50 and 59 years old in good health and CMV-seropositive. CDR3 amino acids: CASSVGEQPQHF. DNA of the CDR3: TGTGCCAGCAGTGTCGGAGAGCAGCCCCAGCATTTT. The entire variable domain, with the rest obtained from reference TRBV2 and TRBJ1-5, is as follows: EPEVTQTPSHQVTQMGQEVILRCVPISNHLYFYWYRQILGQKVEFLVSFYNNEISEKSEIFDDQFSVERPDGSNFTLKIRSTKLEDSAMYFCASSVGEQPQHFGDGTRLSIL.